This T cell receptor (beta chain) was captured in a study of PD-1 blockade in classical Hodgkin lymphoma. Study-wide findings and caveats: Reported baseline diversity: healthy donors highest, relapsed/refractory patients lowest. Patients who responded completely had about the same baseline diversity as newly diagnosed patients.

The junction had 9 bases not matched to a gene; V was cut back by 6 bases and J by 8 bases. The CDR3 has 16 amino acids. Germline V gives CDR1 MDHEN, CDR2 SYDVKM. Only in-frame clones appear in the TCRdb table, and some are missing; sequencing was by immunoSEQ multiplex PCR. Here the sample spans more than 20,000 clones, around 80% being singletons. The table lists this clone with a count of one. The antigen remains unidentified. The time point is: cycle 4 day 1 (C4D1), after 6 weeks of nivolumab. The patients all showed relapse after autologous stem cell transplantation, while their brentuximab vedotin exposure varied.

The source is a human donor with classical Hodgkin lymphoma. The chain carries TRBV28 and TRBJ2-3; TRBD2 matches 15 bases. The source was peripheral blood mononuclear cells (PBMCs), collected before the fourth cycle of nivolumab. For the CDR3, the DNA is TGTGCCAGCAGCAAAGGACTAGCGGGGGGGATGGGTACGCAGTATTTT. Translated, it gives CASSKGLAGGMGTQYF.